The table lists the clone carrying this TCR beta chain with many counts. Antigen specificity is unknown. This sample was included in a study of metastatic and nonmetastatic thyroid tumors. About the research overall: Across blood and tumor or nodule tissue, repertoires from malignant and benign thyroid patients were compared with one another. Study findings and constraints: Compared with benign nodules, malignant thyroid tumors were reported to have significantly higher TCR beta diversity in both blood and tumor.

Germline-derived CDR1 and CDR2 are SEHNR and FQNEAQ (reference sequence). The CDR3 consists of 15 residues. Trimming shortened V by 4 bases and J by 0 bases, and 12 bases separated the two germline ends. All patients reached thyroid surgery having received no treatment beforehand. TCRdb recomputed clones from the PCR reads via MiXCR. The profile covers about 52,000 clones, with about 15% appearing a single time and 2.5% to 3.5% taken by the ten largest. This receptor was taken from a female donor with papillary thyroid cancer or a benign thyroid nodule (not recorded which). Some clones in this sample may be carry-over from other donors' samples. Sample: blood. The chain carries TRBV7-9 and TRBJ1-1; D is unresolved. The CDR3 is CASSSSVRVNTEAFF. As DNA, the CDR3 is TGTGCCAGCAGCTCAAGTGTTAGGGTGAACACTGAAGCTTTCTTT.